The rows below give T cell receptor beta chains drawn from one sample of a study of immune evolution from preneoplasia to lung adenocarcinoma. Profiling relied on immunoSEQ multiplex PCR, and the TCRdb table lists in-frame clones only, not all of them. The sample shows about 5,800 clones, 70% to 80% of them seen only once. Sequencing input: FFPE adjacent normal lung tissue. These receptor sequences come from a person aged 55-80 years with lung adenocarcinoma. The CDR3 runs from the conserved cysteine through the conserved F or W. Fields, in order: CDR3 length, D gene, J gene, V gene, clone size, CDR3 protein, CDR3 DNA. The D gene is left open where the match is weak. Not every row has a clone size; where given, it reads once, few, many or a size class.

cdr3_length: 19
d_call: .
j_call: TRBJ2-2
v_call: TRBV5-1
clone_size: .
cdr3_aa: CASSLMKRGADTNTGELFF
cdr3_nt: TGCGCCAGCAGCTTGATGAAACGGGGGGCCGATACAAACACCGGGGAGCTGTTTTTT

cdr3_length: 16
d_call: .
j_call: TRBJ2-6
v_call: TRBV10-2
clone_size: .
cdr3_aa: CASSDRGASGANVLTF
cdr3_nt: TGCGCCAGCAGTGACAGGGGAGCCTCTGGGGCCAACGTCCTGACTTTC

cdr3_length: 16
d_call: .
j_call: TRBJ2-3
v_call: TRBV5-1
clone_size: few
cdr3_aa: CASSLGSGSLTDTQYF
cdr3_nt: TGCGCCAGCAGCTTGGGCTCCGGGAGCTTGACAGATACGCAGTATTTT

cdr3_length: 13
d_call: .
j_call: TRBJ2-2
v_call: TRBV19
clone_size: .
cdr3_aa: CASRNTGSGELFF
cdr3_nt: TGTGCCAGTAGGAACACGGGAAGCGGGGAGCTGTTTTTT

cdr3_length: 13
d_call: .
j_call: TRBJ2-7
v_call: TRBV2
clone_size: .
cdr3_aa: CASSEAQDYEQYF
cdr3_nt: TGTGCCAGCAGTGAAGCCCAAGATTACGAGCAGTACTTC

cdr3_length: 18
d_call: TRBD1
j_call: TRBJ2-6
v_call: TRBV10-3
clone_size: .
cdr3_aa: CAISETGTGLSGANVLTF
cdr3_nt: TGTGCCATCAGCGAAACCGGGACAGGCTTATCTGGGGCCAACGTCCTGACTTTC

cdr3_length: 15
d_call: .
j_call: TRBJ1-3
v_call: TRBV7-7
clone_size: .
cdr3_aa: CASSLSLNSGNTIYF
cdr3_nt: TGTGCTAGCAGCTTAAGCTTGAACTCTGGAAACACCATATATTTT

cdr3_length: 13
d_call: .
j_call: TRBJ1-1
v_call: TRBV6-4
clone_size: .
cdr3_aa: CVSSDSEGSNAFF
cdr3_nt: TGTGTCAGCAGTGACTCGGAGGGGTCCAATGCTTTCTTT

cdr3_length: 18
d_call: TRBD2
j_call: TRBJ2-2
v_call: TRBV7-2
clone_size: .
cdr3_aa: CASSPGLAGALGTGELFF
cdr3_nt: TGTGCCAGCAGCCCCGGACTAGCGGGAGCATTGGGAACCGGGGAGCTGTTTTTT

cdr3_length: 13
d_call: .
j_call: TRBJ1-2
v_call: TRBV19
clone_size: .
cdr3_aa: CASSIRYRAGYTF
cdr3_nt: TGTGCCAGTAGTATTCGTTACAGGGCTGGCTACACCTTT

cdr3_length: 16
d_call: .
j_call: TRBJ2-2
v_call: TRBV11-2
clone_size: .
cdr3_aa: CASRLNRGTNTGELFF
cdr3_nt: TGTGCCAGCAGATTAAATCGCGGGACGAACACCGGGGAGCTGTTTTTT

cdr3_length: 14
d_call: .
j_call: TRBJ2-3
v_call: TRBV4-2
clone_size: .
cdr3_aa: CASSQGGGLDTQYF
cdr3_nt: TGTGCCAGCAGTCAGGGGGGTGGTCTGGATACGCAGTATTTT

cdr3_length: 13
d_call: TRBD2
j_call: TRBJ2-1
v_call: TRBV5-1
clone_size: .
cdr3_aa: CASSRGLAYEQFF
cdr3_nt: TGCGCCAGCAGCCGAGGACTAGCCTATGAGCAGTTCTTC

cdr3_length: 14
d_call: TRBD1
j_call: TRBJ1-5
v_call: TRBV30
clone_size: .
cdr3_aa: CAWSGTGLNQPQHF
cdr3_nt: TGTGCCTGGAGTGGGACAGGGCTGAATCAGCCCCAGCATTTT

cdr3_length: 14
d_call: TRBD2
j_call: TRBJ2-7
v_call: TRBV10-3
clone_size: .
cdr3_aa: CASLAGDPPYEQYF
cdr3_nt: TGTGCCAGCCTAGCGGGAGACCCACCCTACGAGCAGTACTTC

cdr3_length: 15
d_call: .
j_call: TRBJ2-2
v_call: TRBV11-1
clone_size: .
cdr3_aa: CASSFSTGYTGELFF
cdr3_nt: TGTGCCAGCAGCTTTTCAACAGGGTACACCGGGGAGCTGTTTTTT

cdr3_length: 13
d_call: TRBD1
j_call: TRBJ1-1
v_call: TRBV7-2
clone_size: .
cdr3_aa: CASNDRGSTEAFF
cdr3_nt: TGTGCCAGCAACGACAGGGGGAGCACTGAAGCTTTCTTT

cdr3_length: 16
d_call: TRBD1
j_call: TRBJ1-1
v_call: TRBV5-4
clone_size: few
cdr3_aa: CASSPSGQGWNTEAFF
cdr3_nt: TGTGCCAGCAGCCCATCGGGACAGGGCTGGAACACTGAAGCTTTCTTT

cdr3_length: 13
d_call: .
j_call: TRBJ2-3
v_call: TRBV2
clone_size: .
cdr3_aa: CASSVNLYNWQYF
cdr3_nt: TGTGCCAGCAGTGTGAATCTATATAATTGGCAGTATTTT

cdr3_length: 16
d_call: .
j_call: TRBJ2-7
v_call: TRBV19
clone_size: once
cdr3_aa: CASSIDSTGRVYEQYF
cdr3_nt: TGTGCCAGTAGTATAGATAGCACAGGACGCGTTTACGAGCAGTACTTC

cdr3_length: 15
d_call: TRBD2
j_call: TRBJ2-1
v_call: TRBV13
clone_size: .
cdr3_aa: CASSFLSGKIGEQFF
cdr3_nt: TGTGCCAGCAGCTTCCTTAGCGGGAAGATCGGTGAGCAGTTCTTC

cdr3_length: 16
d_call: .
j_call: TRBJ1-5
v_call: TRBV19
clone_size: .
cdr3_aa: CASSRANQVAIQPQHF
cdr3_nt: TGTGCCAGTAGTAGGGCAAACCAGGTCGCGATTCAGCCCCAGCATTTT

cdr3_length: 12
d_call: .
j_call: TRBJ2-7
v_call: TRBV18
clone_size: .
cdr3_aa: CASSPSDYEQYF
cdr3_nt: TGTGCCAGCTCACCAAGTGATTACGAGCAGTACTTC

cdr3_length: 16
d_call: .
j_call: TRBJ1-2
v_call: TRBV7-8
clone_size: large
cdr3_aa: CASSHPGAQGMGGYTF
cdr3_nt: TGTGCCAGCAGCCACCCGGGGGCGCAGGGAATGGGCGGCTACACCTTC

cdr3_length: 14
d_call: .
j_call: TRBJ1-4
v_call: TRBV30
clone_size: .
cdr3_aa: CAWSSGDFWGKLFF
cdr3_nt: TGTGCCTGGAGTTCGGGCGACTTTTGGGGAAAACTGTTTTTT

cdr3_length: 16
d_call: .
j_call: TRBJ1-1
v_call: TRBV5-1
clone_size: once
cdr3_aa: CASSLAVQGQQYEAFF
cdr3_nt: TGCGCCAGCAGCTTGGCTGTCCAAGGACAGCAATATGAAGCTTTCTTT

cdr3_length: 15
d_call: TRBD1
j_call: TRBJ1-2
v_call: TRBV7-9
clone_size: .
cdr3_aa: CASSLGDRLPLGYTF
cdr3_nt: TGTGCCAGCAGCTTAGGGGACAGGCTCCCCCTAGGCTACACCTTC

cdr3_length: 14
d_call: TRBD1
j_call: TRBJ1-4
v_call: TRBV5-4
clone_size: once
cdr3_aa: CASSKQGLEEKLFF
cdr3_nt: TGTGCCAGCAGCAAACAGGGGCTTGAGGAAAAACTGTTTTTT

cdr3_length: 13
d_call: .
j_call: TRBJ2-5
v_call: TRBV7-2
clone_size: .
cdr3_aa: CASSSAPTETQYF
cdr3_nt: TGTGCCAGCAGCTCCGCCCCCACAGAGACCCAGTACTTC

cdr3_length: 16
d_call: TRBD1
j_call: TRBJ1-2
v_call: TRBV5-1
clone_size: few
cdr3_aa: CASSFRTGSDNYGYTF
cdr3_nt: TGCGCCAGCAGCTTCAGGACAGGGTCGGATAACTATGGCTACACCTTC

cdr3_length: 14
d_call: .
j_call: TRBJ2-7
v_call: TRBV7-2
clone_size: .
cdr3_aa: CASSLAGSSYEQYF
cdr3_nt: TGTGCCAGCAGCTTAGCGGGAAGCTCCTACGAGCAGTACTTC

cdr3_length: 17
d_call: .
j_call: TRBJ1-1
v_call: TRBV18
clone_size: .
cdr3_aa: CASSPPGGRRVNTEAFF
cdr3_nt: TGTGCCAGCTCACCACCCGGCGGCAGGAGGGTGAACACTGAAGCTTTCTTT

cdr3_length: 17
d_call: TRBD2
j_call: TRBJ2-1
v_call: TRBV7-6
clone_size: few
cdr3_aa: CASTLNLAGGRNNEQFF
cdr3_nt: TGTGCCAGCACCCTAAATCTAGCGGGAGGGCGGAACAATGAGCAGTTCTTC

cdr3_length: 14
d_call: .
j_call: TRBJ2-1
v_call: TRBV30
clone_size: .
cdr3_aa: CAWSVGGGFGEQFF
cdr3_nt: TGTGCCTGGAGTGTGGGTGGAGGGTTCGGTGAGCAGTTCTTC

cdr3_length: 13
d_call: .
j_call: TRBJ1-2
v_call: TRBV11-3
clone_size: once
cdr3_aa: CASSLNRVEGYTF
cdr3_nt: TGTGCCAGCAGCTTGAACAGGGTAGAGGGCTACACCTTC

cdr3_length: 15
d_call: .
j_call: TRBJ1-5
v_call: TRBV27
clone_size: .
cdr3_aa: CASSQKSGGNQPQHF
cdr3_nt: TGTGCCAGCAGTCAGAAGTCTGGTGGCAATCAGCCCCAGCATTTT

cdr3_length: 14
d_call: TRBD1
j_call: TRBJ1-2
v_call: TRBV6-1
clone_size: .
cdr3_aa: CASSRQGTNYGYTF
cdr3_nt: TGTGCCAGCAGCCGACAGGGGACTAACTATGGCTACACCTTC

cdr3_length: 15
d_call: TRBD2
j_call: TRBJ2-2
v_call: TRBV7-2
clone_size: few
cdr3_aa: CASSSAGVATGELFF
cdr3_nt: TGTGCCAGCAGTTCTGCGGGGGTAGCGACCGGGGAGCTGTTTTTT

cdr3_length: 17
d_call: TRBD2
j_call: TRBJ2-4
v_call: TRBV7-2
clone_size: .
cdr3_aa: CASSLGVGEGGWDIQYF
cdr3_nt: TGTGCCAGCAGCTTAGGTGTGGGGGAGGGTGGCTGGGACATTCAGTACTTC